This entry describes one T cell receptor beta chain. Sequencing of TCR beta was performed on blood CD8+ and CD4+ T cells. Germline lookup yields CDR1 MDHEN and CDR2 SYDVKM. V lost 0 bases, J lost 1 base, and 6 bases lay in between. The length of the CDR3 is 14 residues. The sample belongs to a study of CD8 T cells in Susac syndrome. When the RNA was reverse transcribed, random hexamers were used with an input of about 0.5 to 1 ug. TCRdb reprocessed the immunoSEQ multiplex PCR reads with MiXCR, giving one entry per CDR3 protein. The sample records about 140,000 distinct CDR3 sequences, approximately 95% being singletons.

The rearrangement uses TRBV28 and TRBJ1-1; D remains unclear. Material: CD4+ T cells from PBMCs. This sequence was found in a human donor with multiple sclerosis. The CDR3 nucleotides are TGTGCCAGCAGTTTATGGGGAGGGAACACTGAAGCTTTCTTT. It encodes CASSLWGGNTEAFF. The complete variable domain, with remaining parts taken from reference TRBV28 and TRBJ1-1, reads DVKVTQSSRYLVKRTGEKVFLECVQDMDHENMFWYRQDPGLGLRLIYFSYDVKMKEKGDIPEGYSVSREKKERFSLILESASTNQTSMYLCASSLWGGNTEAFFGQGTRLTVV.